This entry features one T cell receptor (beta chain) sequence. 200 to 250 ng DNA, 25,000 to 30,000 T cell genomes, went into each sorted-subset replicate PCR. Libraries were prepared by immunoSEQ multiplex PCR; TCRdb keeps only in-frame clonotypes and omits some of them. The repertoire has over 950,000 clones, around 77% of them found once; the top ten carry roughly 0.82%. The sample originates from a study of shared clonotypes between healthy human individuals. Germline assignment: CDR1 KGHSH and CDR2 LQKENI. V was clipped by 0 bases and J by 5 bases; unmatched bases: 11. The CDR3 is 17 residues long.

This receptor was obtained from a man between 18 and 29 years old in good health. Some clones in this sample may be carry-over from other donors' samples. Sequencing was done on a sample of memory CD4+ T cells from PBMCs. Subset in this sample: CD45RA-negative fraction. This sequence joins TRBV18 and TRBJ1-1; 8 positions match TRBD1. In DNA, the CDR3 is TGTGCCAGCTCACCACCGAGAGGACAGGGCATGAGGACTGAAGCTTTCTTT. Translating it yields CASSPPRGQGMRTEAFF. The whole variable domain, remainder taken from reference TRBV18 and TRBJ1-1, is NAGVMQNPRHLVRRRGQEARLRCSPMKGHSHVYWYRQLPEEGLKFMVYLQKENIIDESGMPKERFSAEFPKEGPSILRIQQVVRGDSAAYFCASSPPRGQGMRTEAFFGQGTRLTVV.